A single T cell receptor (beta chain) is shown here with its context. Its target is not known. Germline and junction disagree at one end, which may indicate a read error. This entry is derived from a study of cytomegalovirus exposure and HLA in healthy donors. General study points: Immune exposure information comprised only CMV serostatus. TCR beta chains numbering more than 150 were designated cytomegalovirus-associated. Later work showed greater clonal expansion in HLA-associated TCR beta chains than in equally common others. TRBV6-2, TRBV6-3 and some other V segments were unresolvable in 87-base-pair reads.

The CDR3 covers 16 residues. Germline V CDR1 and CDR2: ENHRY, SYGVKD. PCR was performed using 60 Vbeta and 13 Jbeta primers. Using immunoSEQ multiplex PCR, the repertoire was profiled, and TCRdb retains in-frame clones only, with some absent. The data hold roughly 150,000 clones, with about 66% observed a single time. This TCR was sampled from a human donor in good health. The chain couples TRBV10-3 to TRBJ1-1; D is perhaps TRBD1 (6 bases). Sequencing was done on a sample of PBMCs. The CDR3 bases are TGTGCCATCAGTGAACAGGGAAGGGGATCGAACCCTGAAGCTTTCTTT. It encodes CAISEQGRGSNPEAFF.